The clone carrying this T cell receptor (beta chain) occurred a few times. A read error may account for a junction end that differs from germline. Together with a sample-barcoded 5' primer, a J-beta primer mix was included in a second PCR lasting about 7 to 11 cycles. MiXCR was run by TCRdb on the 5' RACE reads, yielding one entry per CDR3 protein. The sample holds fewer than 2,000,000 distinct CDR3 sequences, roughly a third seen once. From germline, CDR1 is SEHNR and CDR2 FQNEAQ (reference sequence). There are 13 residues in the CDR3. The data were taken from a study of blood T cells in healthy people across ages.

This TCR derives from a woman aged 30 to 39 in good health. The chain couples TRBV7-9 to TRBJ2-1; D remains ambiguous. The source material was blood. This chain's CDR3 is CTSTPKAKDEQFF. The CDR3 region has the DNA TGTACCAGCACCCCAAAGGCCAAGGATGAGCAGTTCTTC.